A selection of T cell receptor beta chains follows, all from one sample in a study of regulatory T cells in long-lasting Graves disease. TCRdb used MiXCR to reprocess the multiplex PCR reads, holding one entry per CDR3 protein. The profile shows 650,000 to 850,000 distinct CDR3 sequences, around 30% of them singletons. The input for sequencing was peripheral blood mononuclear cells (PBMCs), taken when the disease was refractory, from a patient treated with antithyroid drugs. The source of these receptors is a female donor with Graves disease. CDR3s include the opening cysteine and the closing phenylalanine or tryptophan. The order of the fields is J gene, clone size, V gene, D gene, CDR3 protein, CDR3 DNA. D genes are given only for firm matches. Only some rows state a clone size, as once, few, many or a class for expanded clones.

TRBJ1-4,few,TRBV9,-,CASSPRDTGGPLFF,TGTGCCAGCAGCCCCCGGGACACCGGCGGCCCGTTGTTTTTT
TRBJ2-5,many,TRBV2,TRBD2,CASSESSGTLQETQYF,TGTGCCAGCAGTGAATCTAGCGGGACACTCCAAGAGACCCAGTACTTC
TRBJ1-5,-,TRBV18,-,CASSPDRGHNQPQHF,TGTGCCAGCTCACCTGACCGGGGCCATAATCAGCCCCAGCATTTT
TRBJ2-2,-,TRBV6-1,-,CASSEGVVGELFF,TGTGCCAGCAGTGAGGGGGTTGTCGGGGAGCTGTTTTTT
TRBJ1-1,many,TRBV6-1,-,CASSDALNRAEAFF,TGTGCCAGCAGTGATGCACTTAACCGGGCCGAAGCTTTCTTT
TRBJ2-7,-,TRBV5-5,-,CASSFWGTSQSYEQYF,TGTGCCAGCAGCTTCTGGGGGACTTCTCAATCCTACGAGCAGTACTTC
TRBJ1-1,-,TRBV20-1,-,CSARESLQNTEAFF,TGCAGTGCTAGAGAGTCCCTGCAGAACACTGAAGCTTTCTTT
TRBJ2-2,-,TRBV20-1,TRBD2,CSASPGLALGGELFF,TGCAGTGCTAGTCCGGGACTAGCGTTAGGCGGGGAGCTGTTTTTT
TRBJ1-2,-,TRBV7-8,-,CASSLVAPDYGYTF,TGTGCCAGCAGCTTAGTCGCGCCAGACTATGGCTACACCTTC
TRBJ2-4,-,TRBV5-5,TRBD1,CASSLTQDRDDIQYF,TGTGCCAGCAGCTTGACCCAGGACAGGGATGACATTCAGTACTTC
TRBJ1-2,few,TRBV3-1,-,CASSQDNGYGYTF,TGTGCCAGCAGCCAAGATAATGGGTACGGCTACACCTTC
TRBJ1-1,once,TRBV3-1,-,CASSQDAGIVTEAFF,TGTGCCAGCAGCCAAGATGCGGGGATAGTCACTGAAGCTTTCTTT
TRBJ1-4,-,TRBV5-1,TRBD1,CASSLATGQARQLFF,TGCGCCAGCAGCTTGGCGACAGGACAGGCCAGGCAACTGTTTTTT
TRBJ1-2,few,TRBV25-1,-,CASTGYYYGYTF,TGTGCCAGCACGGGATATTACTATGGCTACACCTTC
TRBJ1-4,many,TRBV19,-,CASSMGGARRKLFF,TGTGCCAGTAGTATGGGGGGCGCTCGACGAAAACTGTTTTTT
TRBJ1-6,few,TRBV5-1,-,CASSTRGSNNSPLHF,TGCGCCAGCAGCACCCGAGGAAGTAATAATTCACCCCTCCACTTT
TRBJ1-1,few,TRBV25-1,-,CASSEYKTGTEAFF,TGTGCCAGCAGTGAATACAAAACGGGGACTGAAGCTTTCTTT
TRBJ2-3,few,TRBV7-3,TRBD1,CASSPGQGAQYF,TGTGCCAGCAGCCCTGGACAGGGTGCGCAGTATTTT
TRBJ2-2,few,TRBV25-1,TRBD2,CASSASSGRAAGELFF,TGTGCCAGCAGTGCCTCTAGCGGGAGGGCGGCCGGGGAGCTGTTTTTT
TRBJ1-5,-,TRBV5-1,-,CASSLDSRDQPQHF,TGCGCCAGCAGCTTGGACAGCAGGGATCAGCCCCAGCATTTT
TRBJ1-2,-,TRBV28,TRBD1,CASSPPGGDGYTF,TGTGCCAGCAGCCCTCCAGGGGGGGATGGCTACACCTTC
TRBJ1-2,few,TRBV7-6,-,CASSFAKNYGYTF,TGTGCCAGCAGCTTCGCGAAAAACTATGGCTACACCTTC
TRBJ1-1,few,TRBV6-1,-,CASTPGTEAFF,TGTGCCAGCACCCCAGGGACTGAAGCTTTCTTT
TRBJ2-7,few,TRBV6-2/TRBV6-3,TRBD2,CASSPRPGLAGAEQYF,TGTGCCAGCAGCCCCCGGCCGGGACTAGCGGGAGCCGAGCAGTACTTC
TRBJ2-7,-,TRBV12-3/TRBV12-4,-,CATTDSPYEQYF,TGTGCCACCACGGACTCTCCCTACGAGCAGTACTTC
TRBJ2-5,-,TRBV29-1,-,CGVEERQETQYF,TGCGGCGTTGAAGAACGACAAGAGACCCAGTACTTC